Presented here are 15 T cell receptor beta chains from one specimen sequenced in a study of immune evolution from preneoplasia to lung adenocarcinoma. TCRdb's table, derived via immunoSEQ multiplex PCR, lists solely in-frame clones and lacks some. The sample shows 9,500 to 15,000 clones, around 85% of them seen only once. The sequenced material came from FFPE tissue from an adenomatous hyperplasia lung lesion. Subset indicated: atypical adenomatous hyperplasia (AAH), lung preneoplasia. The source of these receptors is a person aged 50 or older with lung adenocarcinoma.

CDR3 loop: CASRGRETQYF. Written as DNA, the CDR3 is TGTGCCAGCAGGGGCAGAGAGACCCAGTACTTC. The rearrangement joins TRBV27 to TRBJ2-5; D is unclear. The CDR3 sequence is 11 residues long. V was pared by 6 bases and J by 4 bases, with 6 bases between. Germline CDR1 is MNHEY and CDR2 is SMNVEV (reference sequence).

Regarding this clone: One junction end disagrees with the germline gene, perhaps due to a read error. The chain has TRBV15 and TRBJ1-2; D uncertain. The CDR3 length is 17 residues. CDR1 is LNHNV and CDR2 is YYDKDF in the germline V gene (reference sequence). CDR3 coding DNA: TGTGCCACCAGCAGAGAACAGCACCAGGCGACCTTACGTGGCTATACCTTC. Translated: CATSREQHQATLRGYTF.

The chain joins TRBV4-2 to TRBJ2-7, with D hard to call. The CDR3 is 15 residues long. With 0 bases removed from V and 7 bases from J, the gap between germline ends came to 16 bases. Germline CDR1 is LGHNA and CDR2 is YNFKEQ. The CDR3 loop is CASSQDLTALGEQYF. CDR3 nucleotide sequence: TGTGCCAGCAGCCAAGATCTGACGGCTTTGGGGGAGCAGTACTTC.

This clone occurred a few times. The J gene is TRBJ2-3, the V gene TRBV7-8, with TRBD2 matching over 7 bases. J gave up 3 bases and V 1 base, and 4 bases lay outside the gene matches. The CDR3 sequence is 15 residues long. Germline CDR1 SGHVS, CDR2 FQNEAQ. The CDR3 nucleotides read TGTGCCAGCAGCTTAGTGGGAGGGCCAACAGATACGCAGTATTTT. It is translated as CASSLVGGPTDTQYF.

The chain joins TRBV5-1 to TRBJ2-7; D gene uncertain. The CDR3 length is 11 residues. Between the trimmed V and J ends, which lost 2 bases and 4 bases, there was a span of 4 bases. In germline, CDR1 is SGHRS, CDR2 YFSETQ. The CDR3 bases are TGCGCCAGCAGCTTAGATTACGAGCAGTACTTC. Amino acid sequence: CASSLDYEQYF.

This rearrangement joins TRBV29-1 to TRBJ2-3; D uncertain. Germline-derived CDR1 and CDR2 are SQVTM and ANQGSEA. The CDR3 contains 14 residues. Trimming took 7 bases from V and 2 from J, leaving 16 bases between them. Here the CDR3 DNA reads TGCAGCGCCAACACGGGTCACATCACAGATACGCAGTATTTT. It specifies CSANTGHITDTQYF.

The chain uses TRBV5-4 and TRBJ2-5, with 8 bases aligning to TRBD2. The last part of the DNA fits TRBJ2-7 better; the J call may be wrong. The CDR3 is 14 residues long. The germline V gene encodes CDR1 SGHNT and CDR2 YYREEE (reference sequence). CDR3 DNA sequence: TGTGCCAGCAGCTTGACTAGCGGAACCTACGAGCAGTACTTC. This gives the protein CASSLTSGTYEQYF.

CDR3 sequence: CASSLVGREQYF. As DNA, the CDR3 is TGTGCCAGCAGTTTGGTAGGCCGCGAGCAGTACTTC. The chain employs TRBV6-5 and TRBJ2-7; D is undetermined. Germline V gene data show CDR1 as MNHEY and CDR2 as SVGAGI. This CDR3 is built from 12 residues. V lost 4 bases and J lost 6, with 10 bases in between.

The J gene is TRBJ1-2, the V gene TRBV7-9; the match to TRBD1 covers 7 bases. CDR1 and CDR2 (germline): SEHNR, FQNEAQ (reference sequence). After removal of 3 bases from V and 7 bases from J, the junction contained 11 bases not matched to a gene. The CDR3 has 15 amino acids. The CDR3 DNA reads TGTGCCAGCAGCTTGGCAGGGGGAAAGATTGGTGGCTACACCTTC. It is translated as CASSLAGGKIGGYTF.

This clone has only one observation. The CDR3 region is CASSQDSGPGPYGYTF. The CDR3 DNA is TGCGCCAGCAGCCAAGATAGCGGGCCCGGGCCCTATGGCTACACCTTC. J is TRBJ1-2 and V is TRBV4-1; D unresolved. Trimming shortened V by 0 bases and J by 4 bases, and 15 bases separated the two germline ends. The CDR3 covers 16 residues. The germline gives CDR1 MGHRA, CDR2 YSYEKL.

This chain uses TRBV28 with TRBJ2-5; the match to TRBD2 covers 12 bases. The DNA end favors TRBJ2-7, so the J call may be wrong. The CDR3 loop spans 16 amino acids. The germline V gene encodes CDR1 MDHEN and CDR2 SYDVKM. CDR3 nucleotides: TGTGCCAGCAGCCCCGGGACTAGCGGGTTCCCCTACGAGCAGTACTTC. This sequence encodes CASSPGTSGFPYEQYF.

The chain recombines TRBV2 with TRBJ1-5; D is perhaps TRBD1 (5 bases). V gave up 2 bases and J gave up 0 bases, with 11 bases separating them. Looked up from germline, CDR1 is SNHLY and CDR2 is FYNNEI. The CDR3 contains 16 residues. CDR3 coding DNA: TGTGCCAGCAGTGAAAGGGGCACCTATAGCAATCAGCCCCAGCATTTT. Residues: CASSERGTYSNQPQHF.

CDR3 DNA sequence: TGTGCCTGGAGGCTCGGGACTAACTATGGCTACACCTTC. Its translation: CAWRLGTNYGYTF. V gene TRBV30 combines with J gene TRBJ1-2; D is ambiguous. V gave up 3 bases and J gave up 0 bases, with 8 bases separating them. CDR1 is GTSNPN, CDR2 SVGIG, per germline (reference sequence). The length of the CDR3 is 13 residues.

This chain connects TRBV28 to TRBJ2-1; D is ambiguous. V lost 5 bases to trimming and J lost 5 bases, with 13 bases between them. The CDR3 length is 14 residues. CDR1 and CDR2 from the germline V gene are MDHEN and SYDVKM. CDR3 amino acids: CASSGSNKHNEQFF. The CDR3, as DNA: TGTGCCAGCAGTGGCTCCAATAAGCACAATGAGCAGTTCTTC.

This clone came up a few times. CDR3: CASSPGSGTGTLGYTF. DNA of the CDR3: TGTGCCAGCTCACCAGGATCCGGGACAGGGACTTTGGGCTACACCTTC. The chain recombines TRBV18 with TRBJ1-2, with 9 bases aligning to TRBD1. The V segment lost 2 bases and the J segment 8 bases; nucleotides outside the gene matches: 12. Germline values: CDR1 KGHSH, CDR2 LQKENI. CDR3 size: 16 residues.